This T cell receptor (beta chain) was sequenced for a study of shared clonotypes between healthy human individuals. The CDR3 consists of 14 residues. From germline, CDR1 is SGDLS and CDR2 YYNGEE. The V gene end was trimmed by 6 bases and the J gene end by 1 base; junction bases not matched to a gene: 5. This table comes from immunoSEQ multiplex PCR, and its TCRdb copy is limited to in-frame clones, with some not included. Of approximately 640,000 clones listed, 90% are singletons. This receptor was taken from a man aged 18 to 35 in good health. Some clones in this sample may be carry-over from other donors' samples. V gene TRBV9 combines with J gene TRBJ2-3, with 7 bases fitting TRBD2. Specimen: memory CD8+ T cells from PBMCs. Described subset: CD45RO+ cells pooled with CCR7-negative TemRA cells. CDR3 loop: CASTGSGRTDTQYF. In DNA, the CDR3 is TGTGCCAGCACAGGTAGCGGGCGCACAGATACGCAGTATTTT. The variable domain in full, completed from reference TRBV9 and TRBJ2-3, reads DSGVTQTPKHLITATGQRVTLRCSPRSGDLSVYWYQQSLDQGLQFLIQYYNGEERAKGNILERFSAQQFPDLHSELNLSSLELGDSALYFCASTGSGRTDTQYFGPGTRLTVL.